This TCR beta chain was sequenced during a study of blood T cell repertoires in COVID-19. Study background: Researchers got acute and convalescent COVID-19 samples from the United States, Italy and Spain. The cDNA or gDNA used as material had been derived from T cells, B-cell-depleted T cells, or PBMCs.

The assay was immunoSEQ multiplex PCR, and TCRdb's table has in-frame clones only and misses some. The sample has 70,000 or so clones, roughly 90% seen once; the top ten hold under 1.5%. The CDR3 has 12 amino acids. Trimming shortened V by 4 bases and J by 7 bases, and 8 bases separated the two germline ends. Germline V gene data show CDR1 as KGHSH and CDR2 as LQKENI. Source material: peripheral blood. This chain connects TRBV18 to TRBJ2-1; D remains ambiguous. The TCR originated in a man aged 50-60 years with acute or convalescent COVID-19. CDR3 amino acids: CASSQNRNEQFF. The CDR3 nucleotides read TGTGCCAGCTCACAAAATCGGAATGAGCAGTTCTTC.